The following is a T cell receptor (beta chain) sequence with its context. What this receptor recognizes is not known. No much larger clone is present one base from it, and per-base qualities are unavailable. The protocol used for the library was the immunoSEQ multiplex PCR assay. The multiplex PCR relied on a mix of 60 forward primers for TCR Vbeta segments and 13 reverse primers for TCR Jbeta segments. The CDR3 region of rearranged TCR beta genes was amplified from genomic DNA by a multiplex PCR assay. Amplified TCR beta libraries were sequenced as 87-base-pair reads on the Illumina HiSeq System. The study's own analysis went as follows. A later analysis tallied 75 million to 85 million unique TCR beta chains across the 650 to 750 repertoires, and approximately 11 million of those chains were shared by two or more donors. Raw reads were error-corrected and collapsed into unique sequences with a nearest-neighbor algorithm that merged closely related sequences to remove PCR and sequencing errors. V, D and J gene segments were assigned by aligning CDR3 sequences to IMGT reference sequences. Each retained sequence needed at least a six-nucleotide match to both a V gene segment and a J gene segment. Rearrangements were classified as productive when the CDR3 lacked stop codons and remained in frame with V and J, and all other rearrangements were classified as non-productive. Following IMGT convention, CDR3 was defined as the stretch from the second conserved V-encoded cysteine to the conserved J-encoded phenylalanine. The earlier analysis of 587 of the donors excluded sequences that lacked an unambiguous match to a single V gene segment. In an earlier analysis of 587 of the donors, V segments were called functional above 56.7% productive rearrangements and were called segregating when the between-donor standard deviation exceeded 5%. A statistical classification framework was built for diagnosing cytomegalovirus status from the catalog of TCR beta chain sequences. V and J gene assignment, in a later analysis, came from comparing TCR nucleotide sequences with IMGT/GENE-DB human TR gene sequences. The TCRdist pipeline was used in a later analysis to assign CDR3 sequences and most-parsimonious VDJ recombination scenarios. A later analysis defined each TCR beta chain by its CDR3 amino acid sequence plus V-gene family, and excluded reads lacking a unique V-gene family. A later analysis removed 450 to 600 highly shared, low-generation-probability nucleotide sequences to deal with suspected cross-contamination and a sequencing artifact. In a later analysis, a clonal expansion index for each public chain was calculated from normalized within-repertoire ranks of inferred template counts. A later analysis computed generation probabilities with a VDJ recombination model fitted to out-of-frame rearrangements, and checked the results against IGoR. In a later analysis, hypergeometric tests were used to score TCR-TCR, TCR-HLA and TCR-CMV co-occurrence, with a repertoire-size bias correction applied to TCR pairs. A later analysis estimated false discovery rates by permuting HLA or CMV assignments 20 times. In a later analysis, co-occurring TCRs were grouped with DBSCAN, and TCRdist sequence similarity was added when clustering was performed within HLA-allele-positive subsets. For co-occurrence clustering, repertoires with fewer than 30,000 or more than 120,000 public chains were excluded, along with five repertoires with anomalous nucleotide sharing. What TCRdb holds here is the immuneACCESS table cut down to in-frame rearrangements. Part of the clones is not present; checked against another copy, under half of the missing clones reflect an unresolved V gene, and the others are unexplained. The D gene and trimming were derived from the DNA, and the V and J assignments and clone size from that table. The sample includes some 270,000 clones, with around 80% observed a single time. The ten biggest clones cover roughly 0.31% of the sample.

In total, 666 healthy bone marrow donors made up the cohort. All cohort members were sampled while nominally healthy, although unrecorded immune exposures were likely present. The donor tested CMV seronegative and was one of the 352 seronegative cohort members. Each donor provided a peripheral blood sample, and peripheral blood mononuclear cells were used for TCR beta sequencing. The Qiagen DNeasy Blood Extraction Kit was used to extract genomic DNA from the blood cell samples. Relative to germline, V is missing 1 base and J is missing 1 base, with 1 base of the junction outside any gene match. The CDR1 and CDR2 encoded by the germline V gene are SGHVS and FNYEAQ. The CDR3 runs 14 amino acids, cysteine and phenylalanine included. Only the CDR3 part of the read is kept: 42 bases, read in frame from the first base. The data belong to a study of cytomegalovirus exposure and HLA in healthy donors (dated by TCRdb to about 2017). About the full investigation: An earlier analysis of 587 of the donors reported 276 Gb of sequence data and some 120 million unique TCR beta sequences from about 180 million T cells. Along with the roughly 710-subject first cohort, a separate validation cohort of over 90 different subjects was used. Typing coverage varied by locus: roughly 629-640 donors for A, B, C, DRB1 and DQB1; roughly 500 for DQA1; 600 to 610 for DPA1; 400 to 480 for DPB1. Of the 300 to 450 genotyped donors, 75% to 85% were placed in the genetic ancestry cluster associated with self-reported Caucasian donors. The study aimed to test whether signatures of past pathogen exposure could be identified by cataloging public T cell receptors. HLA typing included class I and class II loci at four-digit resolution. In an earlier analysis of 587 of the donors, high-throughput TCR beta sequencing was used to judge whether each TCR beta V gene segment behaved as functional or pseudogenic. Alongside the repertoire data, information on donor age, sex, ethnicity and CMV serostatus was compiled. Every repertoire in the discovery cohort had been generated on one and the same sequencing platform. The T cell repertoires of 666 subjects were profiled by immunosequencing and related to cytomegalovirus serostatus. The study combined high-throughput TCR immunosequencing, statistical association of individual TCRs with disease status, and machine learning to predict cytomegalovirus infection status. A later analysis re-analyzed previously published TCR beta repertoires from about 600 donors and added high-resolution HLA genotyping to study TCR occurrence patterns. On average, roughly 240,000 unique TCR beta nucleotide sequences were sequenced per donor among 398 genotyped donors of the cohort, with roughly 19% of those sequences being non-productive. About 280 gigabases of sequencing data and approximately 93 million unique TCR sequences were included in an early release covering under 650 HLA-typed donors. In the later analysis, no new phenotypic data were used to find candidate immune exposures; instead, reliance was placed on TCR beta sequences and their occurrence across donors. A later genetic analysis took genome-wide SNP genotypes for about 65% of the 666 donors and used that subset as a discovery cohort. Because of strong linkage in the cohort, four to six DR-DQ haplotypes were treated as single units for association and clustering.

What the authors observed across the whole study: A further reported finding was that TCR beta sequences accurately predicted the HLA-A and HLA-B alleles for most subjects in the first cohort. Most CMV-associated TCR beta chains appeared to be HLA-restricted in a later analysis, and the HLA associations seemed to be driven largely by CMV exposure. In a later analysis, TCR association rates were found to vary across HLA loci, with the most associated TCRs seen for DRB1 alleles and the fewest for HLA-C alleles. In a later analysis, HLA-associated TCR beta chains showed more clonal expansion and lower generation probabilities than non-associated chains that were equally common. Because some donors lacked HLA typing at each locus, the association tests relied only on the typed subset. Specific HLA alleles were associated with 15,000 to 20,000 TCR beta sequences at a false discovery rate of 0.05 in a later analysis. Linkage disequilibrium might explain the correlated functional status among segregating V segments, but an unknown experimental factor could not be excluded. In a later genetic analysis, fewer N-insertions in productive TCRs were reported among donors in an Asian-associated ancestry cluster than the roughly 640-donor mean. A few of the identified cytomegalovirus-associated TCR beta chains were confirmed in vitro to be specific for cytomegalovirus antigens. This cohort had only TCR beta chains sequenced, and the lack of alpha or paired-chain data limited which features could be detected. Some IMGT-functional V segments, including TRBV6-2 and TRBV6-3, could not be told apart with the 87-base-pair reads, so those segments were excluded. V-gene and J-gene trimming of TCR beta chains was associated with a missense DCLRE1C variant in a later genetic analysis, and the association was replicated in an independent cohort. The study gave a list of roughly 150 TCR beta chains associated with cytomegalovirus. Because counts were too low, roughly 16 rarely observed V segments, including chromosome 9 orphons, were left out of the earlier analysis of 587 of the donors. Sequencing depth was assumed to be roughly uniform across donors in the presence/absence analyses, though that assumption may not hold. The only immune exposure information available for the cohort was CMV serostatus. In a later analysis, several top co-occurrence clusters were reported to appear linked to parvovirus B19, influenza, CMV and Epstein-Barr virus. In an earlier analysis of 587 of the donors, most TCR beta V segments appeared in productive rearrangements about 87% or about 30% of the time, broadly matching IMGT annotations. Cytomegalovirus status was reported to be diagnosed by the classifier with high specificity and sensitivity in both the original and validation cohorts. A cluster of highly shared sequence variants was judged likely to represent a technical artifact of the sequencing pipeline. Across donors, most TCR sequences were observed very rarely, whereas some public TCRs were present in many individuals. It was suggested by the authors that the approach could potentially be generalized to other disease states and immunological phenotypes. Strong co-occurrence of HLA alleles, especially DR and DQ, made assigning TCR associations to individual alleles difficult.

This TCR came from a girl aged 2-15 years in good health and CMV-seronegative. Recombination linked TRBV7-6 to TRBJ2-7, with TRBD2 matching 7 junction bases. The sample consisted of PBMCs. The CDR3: CASSLVGGSYEQYF. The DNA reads TGTGCCAGCAGCTTAGTGGGAGGGTCCTACGAGCAGTACTTC.